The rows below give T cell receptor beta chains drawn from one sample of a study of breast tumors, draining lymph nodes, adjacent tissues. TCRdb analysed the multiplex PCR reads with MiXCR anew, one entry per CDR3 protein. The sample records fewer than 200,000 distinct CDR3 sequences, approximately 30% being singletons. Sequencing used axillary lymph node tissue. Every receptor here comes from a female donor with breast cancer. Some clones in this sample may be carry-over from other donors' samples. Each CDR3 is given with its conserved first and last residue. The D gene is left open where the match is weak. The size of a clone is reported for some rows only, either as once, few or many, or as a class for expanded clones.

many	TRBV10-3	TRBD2	CAIKSASGSTDTQYF
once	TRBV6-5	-	CASSQGLPKSNELFF
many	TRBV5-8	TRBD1	CASSLGGQITSYEQYF
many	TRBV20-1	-	CSANWDNRREGELFF
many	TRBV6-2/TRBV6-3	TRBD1	CASRRTGDRSPLHF
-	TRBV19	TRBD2	CASSIGLAGVETQYF
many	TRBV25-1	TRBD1	CATQGAWTEAFF
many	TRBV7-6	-	CASSPLAIGGGSLGYTF
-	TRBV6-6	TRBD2	CASRPLAGGPGEQYF
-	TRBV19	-	CASSSGLRRYQPQHF
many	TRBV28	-	CASSFGVALNTGELFF
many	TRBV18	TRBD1	CASSPIFADRAYEQYF
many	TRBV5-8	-	CASRFELAGNYGYTF
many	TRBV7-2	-	CASSLAYTSYEQYF
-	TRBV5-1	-	CASSPDLNTGEPQHF
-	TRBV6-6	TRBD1	CASSPRSAGAGGLETQYF
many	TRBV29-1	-	CSVESGSGSYEQYF
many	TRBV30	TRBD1	CAWNIIGGAGYTF
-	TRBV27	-	CASRPGAVANYGYTF
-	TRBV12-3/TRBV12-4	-	CASSFRGDRGEAFF
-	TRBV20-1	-	CGAIEEGNFRRTQYF
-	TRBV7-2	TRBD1	CASSLVGGAGGNAGELFF
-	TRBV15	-	CATSRVGQAEGTQYF
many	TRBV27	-	CASSPALRYGYTF
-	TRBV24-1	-	CATSEGAWGEASVLTF
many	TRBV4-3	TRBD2	CASSQDRVAGLNEQFF
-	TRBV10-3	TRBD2	CAIGTSGENEQFF
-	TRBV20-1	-	CSARRALASYEQYF
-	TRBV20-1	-	CSASSQYRSGNEQYF
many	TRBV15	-	CATGDPGDYSNQPQHF
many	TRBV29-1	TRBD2	CSVVREGQYEQYF
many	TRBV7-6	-	CASSDRRSEETQYF
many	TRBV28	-	CASSSYAGGLGEKLFF
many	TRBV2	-	CASSPDVYEQYF
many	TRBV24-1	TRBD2	CATSALIAGGRYEQYF
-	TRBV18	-	CASSPSQTFGDYNSPLHF
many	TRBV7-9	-	CASMGGSGNTIYF
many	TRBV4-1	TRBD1	CASSQATGVEKLFF